This T cell receptor beta chain was sequenced for a study of cytomegalovirus exposure and HLA in healthy donors. This clone was seen a handful of times. Other nucleotide sequences in the sample specify the same CDR3. Both 60 Vbeta primers and 13 Jbeta primers went into the PCR. Authors' analysis steps: In a later analysis, the count reached 75 million to 90 million unique TCR beta chains, with about 9.9 million shared. Sequenced by immunoSEQ multiplex PCR; TCRdb stores in-frame clones only, minus some. V, J and clone size were drawn from that table, and D and trimming were deduced from the DNA. The sample holds some 130,000 clones, around 63% seen once. The CDR3 contains 14 residues. Germline V lookup: CDR1 MNHNY, CDR2 SVGAGI (reference sequence). The ends were cut back, 7 bases at V and 6 bases at J, with 16 bases in the middle.

The gene calls are TRBV6-6 and TRBJ2-1; a weak D match, TRBD2 (6 bases). The sequence was collected from a human donor in good health. What was sequenced was PBMCs. CDR3 coding DNA: TGTGCCAGCACCACCGGGGGAGGCAGCAATGAGCAGTTCTTC. Protein product: CASTTGGGSNEQFF.